This TCR beta chain was observed in a study of Graves' ophthalmopathy and Graves' hyperthyroidism. V gave up 3 bases and J gave up 4 bases; unmatched junction bases: 7. Germline values: CDR1 LGHDT, CDR2 YNNKEL (reference sequence). The CDR3 is made up of 16 amino acids. General study results and limits: Most thyroid clonotypes with frequency above 0.001 were detected in blood too. Ophthalmopathy could be told apart from stable hyperthyroidism by a 13-signature model (approximately 90% sensitivity, approximately 76% specificity).

The authors amplified TCR beta CDR3 regions from RNA transcripts. RT-PCR was first run with HTBI primers, then multiplex PCR in a second round. TCRdb fed the multiplex PCR reads into MiXCR, producing one record per CDR3 protein. The sample has roughly 500,000 distinct CDR3 sequences; approximately 14% are singletons. This clonotype was observed a handful of times. The target antigen is unknown. Possible read error: a much larger clone is one base away. The specimen sequenced was blood. The chain joins TRBV3-1 to TRBJ2-2; 8 bases map to TRBD1. The sequence was collected from a woman aged 25 to 39 with Graves' ophthalmopathy. The CDR3 protein is CASSQRGQVVTGELFF. DNA of the CDR3: TGTGCCAGCAGCCAGAGGGGACAGGTGGTCACCGGGGAGCTGTTTTTT.